This T cell receptor (beta chain) emerged from a study of blood T cell repertoires in COVID-19. On the study more broadly: Material from acute and convalescent COVID-19 was sourced from the United States, Italy and Spain. T cells, B-cell-depleted T cells, or PBMCs provided the cDNA or gDNA that served as material.

The study drew participants aged about 18 to 89 years from approximately 23 US areas. Participant-given clinical history determined each cohort assignment. This CDR3 spans 15 amino acids. The germline V gene encodes CDR1 SEHNR and CDR2 FQNEAQ (reference sequence). V lost 3 bases and J lost 9; bases outside the gene matches: 8. TCRdb's copy holds only in-frame clones and misses some; the assay was immunoSEQ multiplex PCR. This sample has about 140,000 clones; about 84% occur once, and the top ten carry 1.5% to 2%. This TCR came from a woman aged 18-29 years who had been exposed to COVID-19. Sequencing input: PBMCs or T cells enriched from blood (not recorded which). The chain recombines TRBV7-9 with TRBJ1-5, with TRBD1 matching 10 bases. The CDR3 protein is CASSFGTGEGWPQHF. The CDR3 DNA sequence: TGTGCCAGCAGCTTTGGGACAGGGGAAGGGTGGCCCCAGCATTTT.